What follows are 30 T cell receptor beta chains derived from one specimen sequenced in a study of tumour-infiltrating T cells in Burkitt lymphoma. This table comes from immunoSEQ multiplex PCR, and its TCRdb copy is limited to in-frame clones, with some not included. This table holds some 5,900 clones, less than 20% found once. The sample consisted of tumor tissue. These receptors were collected from a human donor with diffuse large B-cell lymphoma.

The V and J genes are TRBV27 and TRBJ1-5; TRBD1 agrees at 7 bases. Germline loops: CDR1 MNHEY, CDR2 SMNVEV (reference sequence). The ends lost 5 bases at V and 0 bases at J; junction bases unmatched: 13. The CDR3 extends over 18 amino acids. CDR3 DNA: TGTGCCAGCAGTCGGGACAGACCTACGGATTATAGCAATCAGCCCCAGCATTTT. Translation gives CASSRDRPTDYSNQPQHF.

This clone was seen a few times. The J gene is TRBJ1-2, the V gene TRBV5-6; D gene uncertain. Trimming took off 0 bases at V and 7 bases at J, with 10 bases between the two ends. CDR1 and CDR2 from the germline V gene are SGHDT and YYEEEE. The CDR3 is made up of 13 amino acids. The CDR3 here is CASSLGPTVGYTF. CDR3 in DNA: TGTGCCAGCAGCTTGGGACCGACTGTTGGCTACACCTTC.

This clone was counted between two and nine times. The chain links TRBV5-1 to TRBJ2-1, with D maybe TRBD2 (5 bases). V gave up 3 bases and J gave up 7 bases, with 14 bases separating them. Germline loops: CDR1 SGHRS, CDR2 YFSETQ. This CDR3 has 14 residues. The CDR3 sequence is CASSWWGSENEQFF. The CDR3 DNA sequence: TGCGCCAGCAGCTGGTGGGGTAGCGAGAATGAGCAGTTCTTC.

The J gene is TRBJ1-3, the V gene TRBV9; possible D gene TRBD1, 6 bases. CDR1 and CDR2 (germline): SGDLS, YYNGEE. This CDR3 contains 14 residues. Trimming cost V 3 bases and J 4 bases, with 11 bases left between them. CDR3 loop: CASSEQGYGNTIYF. The CDR3 DNA reads as TGTGCCAGCAGCGAACAGGGTTACGGAAACACCATATATTTT.

The V and J genes are TRBV30 and TRBJ2-5; maybe TRBD2 (5 bases). CDR3 length: 12 residues. Trimming took off 7 bases at V and 7 bases at J, with 16 bases between the two ends. Per the germline V gene, CDR1 is GTSNPN and CDR2 is SVGIG (reference sequence). This chain's CDR3 is CASGLRVGTQYF. As DNA, the CDR3 is TGTGCCTCAGGACTGAGGGTAGGGACCCAGTACTTC. Variable domain in full (rest from reference TRBV30 and TRBJ2-5): SQTIHQWPATLVQPVGSPLSLECTVEGTSNPNLYWYRQAAGRGLQLLFYSVGIGQISSEVPQNLSASRPQDRQFILSSKKLLLSDSGFYLCASGLRVGTQYFGPGTRLLVL.

This chain joins TRBV5-1 and TRBJ1-4; D not resolved. Germline V gene data show CDR1 as SGHRS and CDR2 as YFSETQ. The CDR3 covers 16 residues. V was cut by 3 bases and J by 8 bases, with 20 bases left in between. In nucleotides, the CDR3 is TGCGCCAGCAGCTACGACGGGCGGTCCTTTGAGGAAAAACTGTTTTTT. Protein product: CASSYDGRSFEEKLFF.

The gene calls are TRBV7-9 and TRBJ1-5; possible D gene TRBD1, 5 bases. The CDR3 spans 15 residues. V was shortened by 4 bases and J by 1 base, with 11 bases between the two germline ends. Per germline, CDR1 SEHNR and CDR2 FQNEAQ (reference sequence). CDR3 sequence: CASSSGRGSNQPQHF. Written as DNA, the CDR3 is TGTGCCAGCAGCTCCGGGAGGGGAAGCAATCAGCCCCAGCATTTT.

The V and J genes are TRBV29-1 and TRBJ2-5; D is unclear. The CDR3 length is 11 residues. Trimming stripped 5 bases from V and 5 bases from J, with 9 bases between. Germline CDR1 reads SQVTM; CDR2 reads ANQGSEA. The CDR3 sequence: CSVRVVETQYF. The DNA for the CDR3 is TGCAGCGTTAGGGTGGTCGAGACCCAGTACTTC.

V usage is TRBV5-1 and J usage is TRBJ2-5; D gene uncertain. Trimming took off 4 bases at V and 5 bases at J, with 15 bases between the two ends. The CDR3 spans 14 residues. Germline V lookup: CDR1 SGHRS, CDR2 YFSETQ. For the CDR3, the DNA is TGCGCCAGCAGCCCATACGGCAAAGGGGAGACCCAGTACTTC. As protein: CASSPYGKGETQYF.

The rearrangement joins TRBV19 to TRBJ2-5; tentative D call: TRBD1 (5 bases). The germline gives CDR1 LNHDA, CDR2 SQIVND (reference sequence). The CDR3 runs to 14 residues. V shed 2 bases and J shed 5 bases, with 12 bases lying between them. CDR3 sequence (DNA): TGTGCCAGTAGTATATTAGACAGTTTGGAGACCCAGTACTTC. Its protein product is CASSILDSLETQYF.

The rearrangement uses TRBV2 and TRBJ2-2; 11 nucleotides match TRBD2. The ends lost 8 bases at V and 3 bases at J; junction bases unmatched: 8. Germline V gene lookup returns CDR1 SNHLY and CDR2 FYNNEI. This CDR3 has 16 amino acids. In DNA, the CDR3 is TGTGCCAGCGGGATTAGCGGGAGGGCGGACACCGGGGAGCTGTTTTTT. The encoded protein is CASGISGRADTGELFF.

The chain couples TRBV27 to TRBJ2-7, with 9 bases aligning to TRBD2. The V segment lost 5 bases and the J segment 3 bases; nucleotides outside the gene matches: 5. In germline, CDR1 is MNHEY, CDR2 SMNVEV (reference sequence). The CDR3 has 14 amino acids. The CDR3, as DNA: TGTGCCAGCAGTATGGGACTAGCTCTCTACGAGCAGTACTTC. Encoded protein: CASSMGLALYEQYF.

This clone was seen a handful of times. This chain connects TRBV9 to TRBJ2-3, with D tentatively TRBD1 (5 bases). Between the trimmed V and J ends, which lost 3 bases and 5 bases, there was a span of 13 bases. The germline CDR1 and CDR2 sequences are SGDLS and YYNGEE. The CDR3 contains 14 residues. CDR3 sequence (DNA): TGTGCCAGCAGCGAGGGGATCCAGGGAGATACGCAGTATTTT. This encodes CASSEGIQGDTQYF. The full variable domain, with the rest looked up from reference TRBV9 and TRBJ2-3, is DSGVTQTPKHLITATGQRVTLRCSPRSGDLSVYWYQQSLDQGLQFLIQYYNGEERAKGNILERFSAQQFPDLHSELNLSSLELGDSALYFCASSEGIQGDTQYFGPGTRLTVL.

The rearrangement links TRBV7-3 to TRBJ2-1; TRBD1 matches 10 bases. The CDR3 contains 18 residues. With V trimmed by 0 bases and J by 3 bases, 8 bases remained unmatched. CDR1 is SGHTA, CDR2 FQGTGA, per germline. Here the CDR3 DNA reads TGTGCCAGCAGCTTAACCGGAGGGACAGGGGTTCGCTACAATGAGCAGTTCTTC. Protein product: CASSLTGGTGVRYNEQFF. Variable domain in full (rest from reference TRBV7-3 and TRBJ2-1): GAGVSQTPSNKVTEKGKYVELRCDPISGHTALYWYRQSLGQGPEFLIYFQGTGAADDSGLPNDRFFAVRPEGSVSTLKIQRTERGDSAVYLCASSLTGGTGVRYNEQFFGPGTRLTVL.

This clone was seen a few times. The chain has TRBV5-1 and TRBJ2-3; D remains unclear. The CDR3 contains 15 residues. Trimming shortened V by 0 bases and J by 2 bases, and 10 bases separated the two germline ends. CDR1 and CDR2 from the germline V gene are SGHRS and YFSETQ. As DNA, the CDR3 is TGCGCCAGCAGCTTGGAAGCGACTGCCACAGATACGCAGTATTTT. Its translation is CASSLEATATDTQYF.

As concerns this clone: Likely a read error: the CDR3 ends without its conserved phenylalanine or tryptophan. The chain recombines TRBV9 with TRBJ1-1; D is unclear. V gave up 4 bases and J gave up 7 bases, with 17 bases separating them. The CDR3 loop spans 14 amino acids. CDR1 and CDR2 (germline): SGDLS, YYNGEE. CDR3 sequence reads: CASSSQAAGGEAFL. CDR3 DNA sequence: TGTGCCAGCAGCTCCCAGGCTGCGGGCGGTGAAGCTTTCCTT.

The chain has TRBV5-1 and TRBJ2-3; 7 nucleotides agree with TRBD1. From germline, CDR1 is SGHRS and CDR2 YFSETQ. This CDR3 region has 15 residues. With V trimmed by 0 bases and J by 5 bases, 6 bases remained unmatched. The CDR3 nucleotides read TGCGCCAGCAGCTTGGGGGACAGAGACCTAGATACGCAGTATTTT. Translated, it gives CASSLGDRDLDTQYF.

The table lists this clone with a few counts. A read error may account for a junction end that differs from germline. This chain uses TRBV20-1 with TRBJ1-4; D ambiguous. Germline CDR1 is DFQATT and CDR2 is SNEGSKA (reference sequence). The CDR3 spans 11 residues. CDR3 region: CSARDGENLFF. As DNA, the CDR3 is TGCAGTGCTAGGGACGGTGAAAACCTGTTTTTT.

This clone ranks as medium-sized (0.01 to 0.1%). The V and J genes are TRBV9 and TRBJ2-2, with TRBD2 matching 11 bases. V gave up 6 bases and J gave up 3 bases; unmatched junction bases: 10. This CDR3 has 17 residues. Looked up from germline, CDR1 is SGDLS and CDR2 is YYNGEE. CDR3 loop: CASTLPLAGGDTGELFF. CDR3 sequence (DNA): TGTGCCAGCACCCTTCCATTAGCGGGAGGGGACACCGGGGAGCTGTTTTTT.

The chain is built from TRBV7-9 and TRBJ2-1; D not certain. The CDR3 spans 12 residues. With 5 bases removed from V and 2 bases from J, the gap between germline ends came to 4 bases. Germline V gene lookup returns CDR1 SEHNR and CDR2 FQNEAQ (reference sequence). The CDR3, as DNA: TGTGCCAGCAGCGCAGCCTACAATGAGCAGTTCTTC. Amino acid sequence: CASSAAYNEQFF.

V and J are TRBV9 and TRBJ2-3; no clear D. V was pared by 3 bases and J by 2 bases, with 10 bases between. The germline gives CDR1 SGDLS, CDR2 YYNGEE. This CDR3 is built from 14 residues. CDR3 residues: CASSGSSITDTQYF. DNA of the CDR3: TGTGCCAGCAGCGGTTCGAGTATCACAGATACGCAGTATTTT.

This clone was recorded a few times. The chain employs TRBV6-6 and TRBJ1-1; possible D gene TRBD1, 5 bases. Germline V gives CDR1 MNHNY, CDR2 SVGAGI (reference sequence). This CDR3 has 15 amino acids. V lost 0 bases to trimming and J lost 4 bases, with 12 bases between them. The CDR3 DNA follows: TGTGCCAGCAGTTACTCGGTAGGGGAACTCACTGAAGCTTTCTTT. Translating gives CASSYSVGELTEAFF.

This rearrangement joins TRBV27 to TRBJ2-7; perhaps D is TRBD1 or TRBD2 (6 bases each). Germline loops: CDR1 MNHEY, CDR2 SMNVEV (reference sequence). Trimming left V 5 bases short and J 5 bases short, with 19 bases between. This CDR3 has 15 residues. CDR3 residues: CASSPLLGGTHEQYF. CDR3 sequence (DNA): TGTGCCAGCAGTCCCCTACTAGGGGGGACACACGAGCAGTACTTC.

This clone showed up just a few times. The chain couples TRBV9 to TRBJ1-4; a weak D match, TRBD1 (6 bases). The CDR3 runs to 14 residues. The germline V and J ends were trimmed by 4 bases and 8 bases, with 15 bases remaining between them. Germline-derived CDR1 and CDR2 are SGDLS and YYNGEE. Here the CDR3 reads CASSPPTGKEKLFF. Here the CDR3 DNA reads TGTGCCAGCAGCCCCCCTACAGGGAAAGAAAAACTGTTTTTT.

The DNA of the CDR3 is TGTGCCAGCAGTGAATATAATTTGAAGGGAGCTTTCTTT. It translates to CASSEYNLKGAFF. The chain employs TRBV25-1 and TRBJ1-1; D call uncertain. The CDR3 runs to 13 residues. Germline-derived CDR1 and CDR2 are MGHDK and SYGVNS. V shed 0 bases and J shed 10 bases, with 12 bases lying between them. The full variable domain, rest sourced from reference TRBV25-1 and TRBJ1-1, is EADIYQTPRYLVIGTGKKITLECSQTMGHDKMYWYQQDPGMELHLIHYSYGVNSTEKGDLSSESTVSRIRTEHFPLTLESARPSHTSQYLCASSEYNLKGAFFGQGTRLTVV.

The sample holds a few counts of this clone. This chain connects TRBV19 to TRBJ1-2, with TRBD1 identical over 8 bases. Germline V gene sequence: CDR1 LNHDA, CDR2 SQIVND (reference sequence). This CDR3 has 14 amino acids. V lost 5 bases, J lost 4 bases, and 6 bases stayed unmatched. Written as DNA, the CDR3 is TGTGCCAGTAGTGCCGCAGGGGGCGGCTATGGCTACACCTTC. As protein: CASSAAGGGYGYTF.

This clone was found a few times. The chain combines TRBV7-2 with TRBJ1-2; weak D call: TRBD1 (5 bases). The germline gives CDR1 SGHTA, CDR2 FQGNSA. V was clipped by 1 base and J by 13 bases, with 16 bases between them. The CDR3 is 13 residues long. CDR3 amino acids: CASSLDSGRRRTF. The CDR3 DNA is TGTGCCAGCAGCTTAGACTCGGGACGGCGCCGCACCTTC.

With regard to this clone: This CDR3 is also generated by other DNA sequences in the sample. The chain couples TRBV6-5 to TRBJ1-2; D gene unclear. The germline V gene encodes CDR1 MNHEY and CDR2 SVGAGI. The V gene lost 2 bases and the J gene lost 5 bases, with 9 bases spanning the gap. CDR3 size: 13 residues. DNA of the CDR3: TGTGCCAGCAGTTACGGTAGGATATATGGCTACACCTTC. It yields the protein CASSYGRIYGYTF.

The chain combines TRBV5-1 with TRBJ2-1; 9 bases match TRBD2. Trimming took 0 bases from V and 7 from J; bases not matched to a gene: 8. Germline V gives CDR1 SGHRS, CDR2 YFSETQ. The CDR3 length is 16 residues. The DNA for the CDR3 is TGCGCCAGCAGCTTGGGAGCGGGAGGTCGGACTAATGAGCAGTTCTTC. Amino acid sequence: CASSLGAGGRTNEQFF.

The rearrangement uses TRBV7-3 and TRBJ2-1; the match to TRBD2 covers 8 bases. With V trimmed by 5 bases and J by 4 bases, 7 bases remained unmatched. Per the germline V gene, CDR1 is SGHTA and CDR2 is FQGTGA. This CDR3 contains 15 residues. In DNA form, the CDR3 reads TGTGCCAGCAGCCCCTCCCCGGGGGGGTACAATGAGCAGTTCTTC. Translating it yields CASSPSPGGYNEQFF.